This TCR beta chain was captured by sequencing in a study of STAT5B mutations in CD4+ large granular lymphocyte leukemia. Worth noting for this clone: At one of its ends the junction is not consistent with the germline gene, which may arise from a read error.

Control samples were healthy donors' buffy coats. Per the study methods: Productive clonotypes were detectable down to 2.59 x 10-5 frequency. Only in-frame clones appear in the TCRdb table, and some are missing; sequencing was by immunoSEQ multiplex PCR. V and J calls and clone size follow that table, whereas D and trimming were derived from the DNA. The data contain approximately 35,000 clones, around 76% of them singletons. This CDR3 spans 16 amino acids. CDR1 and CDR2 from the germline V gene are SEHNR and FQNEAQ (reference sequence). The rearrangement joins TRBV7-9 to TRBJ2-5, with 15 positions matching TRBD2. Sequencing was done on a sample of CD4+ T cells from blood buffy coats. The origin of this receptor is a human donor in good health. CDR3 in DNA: TGTGCCAGCAGCTTGACAGCGGGGACTAGCGGGGGGCCACTAAACTTC. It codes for CASSLTAGTSGGPLNF. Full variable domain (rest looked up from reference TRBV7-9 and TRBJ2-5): DTGVSQNPRHKITKRGQNVTFRCDPISEHNRLYWYRQTLGQGPEFLTYFQNEAQLEKSRLLSDRFSAERPKGSFSTLEIQRTEQGDSAMYLCASSLTAGTSGGPLNFGPGTRLLVL.